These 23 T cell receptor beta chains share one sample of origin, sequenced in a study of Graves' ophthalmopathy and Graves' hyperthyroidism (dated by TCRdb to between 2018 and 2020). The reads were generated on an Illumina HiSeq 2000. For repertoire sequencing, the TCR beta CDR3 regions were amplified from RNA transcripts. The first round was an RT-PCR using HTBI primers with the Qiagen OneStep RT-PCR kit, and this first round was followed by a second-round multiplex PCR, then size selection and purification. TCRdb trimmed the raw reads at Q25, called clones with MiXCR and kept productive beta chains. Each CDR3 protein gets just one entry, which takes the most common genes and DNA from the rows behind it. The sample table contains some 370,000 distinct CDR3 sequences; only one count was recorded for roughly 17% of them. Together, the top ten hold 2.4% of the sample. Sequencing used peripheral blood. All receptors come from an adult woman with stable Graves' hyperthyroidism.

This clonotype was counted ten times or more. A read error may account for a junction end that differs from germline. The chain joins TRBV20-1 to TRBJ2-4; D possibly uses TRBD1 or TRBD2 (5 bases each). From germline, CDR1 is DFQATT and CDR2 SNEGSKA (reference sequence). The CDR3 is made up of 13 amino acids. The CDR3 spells CSASSGTKNIKYF. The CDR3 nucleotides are TGCAGTGCTAGTTCCGGGACCAAAAACATTAAGTACTTC.

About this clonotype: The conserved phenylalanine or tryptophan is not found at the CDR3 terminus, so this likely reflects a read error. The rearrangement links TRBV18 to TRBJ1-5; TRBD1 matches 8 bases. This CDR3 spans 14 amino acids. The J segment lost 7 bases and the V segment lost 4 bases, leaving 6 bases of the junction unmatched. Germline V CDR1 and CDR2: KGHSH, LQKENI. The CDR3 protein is CASSQDRGGQPQHS. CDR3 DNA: TGTGCCAGCTCACAAGACAGGGGAGGGCAGCCCCAGCATTCT.

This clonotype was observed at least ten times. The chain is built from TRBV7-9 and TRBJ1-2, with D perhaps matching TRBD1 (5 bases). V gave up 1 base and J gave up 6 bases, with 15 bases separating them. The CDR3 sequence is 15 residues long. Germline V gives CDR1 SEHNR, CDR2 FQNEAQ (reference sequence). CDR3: CASSLDGQGSDGYTF. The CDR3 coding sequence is TGTGCCAGCAGCTTAGACGGGCAGGGAAGCGATGGCTACACCTTC.

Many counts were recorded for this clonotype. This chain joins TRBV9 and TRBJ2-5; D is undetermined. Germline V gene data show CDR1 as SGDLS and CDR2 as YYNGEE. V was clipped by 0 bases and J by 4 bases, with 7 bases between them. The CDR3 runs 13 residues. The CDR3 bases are TGTGCCAGCAGCGTAGATATAGCAGAGACCCAGTACTTC. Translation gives CASSVDIAETQYF.

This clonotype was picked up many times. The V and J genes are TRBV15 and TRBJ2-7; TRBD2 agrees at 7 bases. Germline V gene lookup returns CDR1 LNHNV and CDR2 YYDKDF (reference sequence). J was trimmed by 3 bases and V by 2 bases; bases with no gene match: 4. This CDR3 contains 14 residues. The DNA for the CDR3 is TGTGCCACCAGCAGAAGCGGGGAGCTCTACGAGCAGTACTTC. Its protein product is CATSRSGELYEQYF.

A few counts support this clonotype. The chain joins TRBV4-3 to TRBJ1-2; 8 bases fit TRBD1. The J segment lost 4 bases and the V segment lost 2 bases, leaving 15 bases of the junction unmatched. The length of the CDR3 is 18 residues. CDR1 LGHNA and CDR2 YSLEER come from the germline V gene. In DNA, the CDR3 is TGCGCCAGCAGCCAAAGATCCGGGACAGGCTACAACTCCTATGGCTACACCTTC. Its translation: CASSQRSGTGYNSYGYTF.

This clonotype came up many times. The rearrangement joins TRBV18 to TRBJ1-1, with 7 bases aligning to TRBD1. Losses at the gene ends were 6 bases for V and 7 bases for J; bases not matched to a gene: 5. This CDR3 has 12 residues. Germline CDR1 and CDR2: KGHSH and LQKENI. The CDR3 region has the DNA TGTGCCAGCTCGAGACAGGGCCGTGAAGCTTTCTTT. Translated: CASSRQGREAFF.

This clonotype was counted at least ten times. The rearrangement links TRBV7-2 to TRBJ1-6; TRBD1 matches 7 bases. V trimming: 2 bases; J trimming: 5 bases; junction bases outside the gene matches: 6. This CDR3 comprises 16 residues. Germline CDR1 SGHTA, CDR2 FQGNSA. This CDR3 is CASSLNPGGDNSPLHF. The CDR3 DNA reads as TGTGCCAGCAGCTTAAATCCAGGGGGAGATAATTCACCCCTCCACTTT.

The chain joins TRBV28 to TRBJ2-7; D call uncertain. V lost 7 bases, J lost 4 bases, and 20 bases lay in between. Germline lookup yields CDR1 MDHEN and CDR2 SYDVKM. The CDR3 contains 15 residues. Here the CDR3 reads CASTPLRLGMYEQYF. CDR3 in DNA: TGTGCCAGCACCCCGCTCCGACTGGGAATGTACGAGCAGTACTTC.

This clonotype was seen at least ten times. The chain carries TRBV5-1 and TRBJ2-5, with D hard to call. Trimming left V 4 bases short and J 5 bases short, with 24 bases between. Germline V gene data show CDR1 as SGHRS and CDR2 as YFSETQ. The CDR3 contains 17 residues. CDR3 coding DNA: TGCGCCAGCAGCCCCCTTGCTACGACATCAAAGACGGAGACCCAGTACTTC. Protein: CASSPLATTSKTETQYF.

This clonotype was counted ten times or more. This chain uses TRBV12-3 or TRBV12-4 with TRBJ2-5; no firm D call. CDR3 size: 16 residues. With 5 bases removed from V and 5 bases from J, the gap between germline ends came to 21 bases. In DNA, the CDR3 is TGTGCCAGCAGTGCTCCCCCTCGTAGGGATTGGGAGACCCAGTACTTC. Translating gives CASSAPPRRDWETQYF.

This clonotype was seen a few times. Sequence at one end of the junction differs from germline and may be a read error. The CDR3 nucleotides read TGTGCCAGCAGCTTAAAGGGCTACCTAGCGGGAGAGACCGAGTACTTC. Its protein is CASSLKGYLAGETEYF. This sequence joins TRBV7-3 and TRBJ2-5, with 10 bases that match TRBD2. The CDR3 covers 16 residues. From germline, CDR1 is SGHTA and CDR2 FQGTGA. Supplemented by reference TRBV7-3 and TRBJ2-5, the full variable domain reads GAGVSQTPSNKVTEKGKYVELRCDPISGHTALYWYRQSLGQGPEFLIYFQGTGAADDSGLPNDRFFAVRPEGSVSTLKIQRTERGDSAVYLCASSLKGYLAGETEYFGPGTRLLVL.

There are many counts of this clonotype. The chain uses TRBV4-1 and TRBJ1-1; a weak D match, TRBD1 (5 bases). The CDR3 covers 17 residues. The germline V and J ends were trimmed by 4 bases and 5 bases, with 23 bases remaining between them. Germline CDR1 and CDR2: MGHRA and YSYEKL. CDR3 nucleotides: TGCGCCAGCAGCCCCACTCCCCTTCAGGGAAGTATGACTGAAGCTTTCTTT. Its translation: CASSPTPLQGSMTEAFF.

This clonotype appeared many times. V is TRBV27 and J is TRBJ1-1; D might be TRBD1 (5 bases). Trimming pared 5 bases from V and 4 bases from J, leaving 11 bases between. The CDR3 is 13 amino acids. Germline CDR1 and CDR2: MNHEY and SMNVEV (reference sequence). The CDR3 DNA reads TGTGCCAGCAGTCCGCGGACAAGCACTGAAGCTTTCTTT. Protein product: CASSPRTSTEAFF.

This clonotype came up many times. CDR3 in amino acids: CASSPDWGDRYF. CDR3 coding DNA: TGTGCCAGCAGTCCGGACTGGGGGGACCGGTACTTC. V usage is TRBV12-3 or TRBV12-4 and J usage is TRBJ2-7, with a weak D call TRBD2 (6 bases). Trimming removed 5 bases at V and 12 bases at J, with 17 bases between. The length of the CDR3 is 12 residues.

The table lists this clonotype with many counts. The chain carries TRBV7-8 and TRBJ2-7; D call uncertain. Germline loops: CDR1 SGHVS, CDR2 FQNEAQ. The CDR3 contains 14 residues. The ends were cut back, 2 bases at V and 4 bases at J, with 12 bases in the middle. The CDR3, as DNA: TGTGCCAGCAGCTTAAGTGGAATGGAGTACGAGCAGTACTTC. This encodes CASSLSGMEYEQYF.

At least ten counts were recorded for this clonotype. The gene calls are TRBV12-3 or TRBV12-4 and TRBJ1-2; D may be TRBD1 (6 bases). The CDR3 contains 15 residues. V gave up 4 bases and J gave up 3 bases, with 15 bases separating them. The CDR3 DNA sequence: TGTGCCAGCAGTTGGAGCCACAGGGCGGACTATGGCTACACCTTC. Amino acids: CASSWSHRADYGYTF.

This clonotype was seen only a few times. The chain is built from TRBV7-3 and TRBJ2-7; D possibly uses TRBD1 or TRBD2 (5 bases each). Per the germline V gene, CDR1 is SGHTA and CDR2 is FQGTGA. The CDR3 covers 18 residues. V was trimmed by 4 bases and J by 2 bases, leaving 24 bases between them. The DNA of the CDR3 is TGTGCCAGCAGCTCTATTTTGCCGGGACGCATTTTAGCCTACGAGCAGTACTTC. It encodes CASSSILPGRILAYEQYF.

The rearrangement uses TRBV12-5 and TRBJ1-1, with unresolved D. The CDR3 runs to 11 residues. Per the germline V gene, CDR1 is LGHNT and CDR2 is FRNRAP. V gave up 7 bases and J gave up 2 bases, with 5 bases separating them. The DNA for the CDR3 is TGTGCTAGTGTCCAAAACACTGAAGCTTTCTTT. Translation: CASVQNTEAFF. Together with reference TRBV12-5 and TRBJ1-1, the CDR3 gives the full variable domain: DARVTQTPRHKVTEMGQEVTMRCQPILGHNTVFWYRQTMMQGLELLAYFRNRAPLDDSGMPKDRFSAEMPDATLATLKIQPSEPRDSAVYFCASVQNTEAFFGQGTRLTVV.

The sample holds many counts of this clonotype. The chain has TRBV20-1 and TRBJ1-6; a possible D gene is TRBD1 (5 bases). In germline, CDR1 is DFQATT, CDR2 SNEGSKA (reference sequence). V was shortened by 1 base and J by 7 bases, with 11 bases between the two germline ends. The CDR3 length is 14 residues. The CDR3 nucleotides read TGCAGTGCTAGAGTACGAGGGGACAATTCACCCCTCCACTTT. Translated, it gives CSARVRGDNSPLHF.

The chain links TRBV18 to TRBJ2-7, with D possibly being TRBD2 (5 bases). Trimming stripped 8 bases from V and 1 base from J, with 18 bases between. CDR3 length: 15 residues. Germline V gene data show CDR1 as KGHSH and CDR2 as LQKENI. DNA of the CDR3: TGTGCCAGCGCCGAAGGTACTGGGAGTTCCTACGAGCAGTACTTC. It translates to CASAEGTGSSYEQYF. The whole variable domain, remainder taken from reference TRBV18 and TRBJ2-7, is NAGVMQNPRHLVRRRGQEARLRCSPMKGHSHVYWYRQLPEEGLKFMVYLQKENIIDESGMPKERFSAEFPKEGPSILRIQQVVRGDSAAYFCASAEGTGSSYEQYFGPGTRLTVT.

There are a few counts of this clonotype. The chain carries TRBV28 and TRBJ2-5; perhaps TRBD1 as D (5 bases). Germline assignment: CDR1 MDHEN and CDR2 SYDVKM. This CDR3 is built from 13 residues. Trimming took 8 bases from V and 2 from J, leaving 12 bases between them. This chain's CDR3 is CASEWAGQETQYF. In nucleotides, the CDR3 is TGTGCCAGCGAATGGGCAGGGCAAGAGACCCAGTACTTC.

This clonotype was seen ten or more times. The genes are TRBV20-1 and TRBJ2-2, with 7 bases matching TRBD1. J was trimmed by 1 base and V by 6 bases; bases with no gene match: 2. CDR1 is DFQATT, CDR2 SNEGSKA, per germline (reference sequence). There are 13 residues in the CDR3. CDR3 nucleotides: TGCAGTGCCCGGACAGGGAACACCGGGGAGCTGTTTTTT. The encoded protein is CSARTGNTGELFF.